This T cell receptor (beta chain) was observed in a study of monozygotic twins with inflammatory bowel disease. General study points: Nothing supported a single strong signal or clonotype that was associated with IBD. People with IBD had fewer clonotypes in common with others than healthy twins did, especially with disease activity.

A 6-nucleotide sample barcode was carried by the UMIs, which template switching added. Reanalyzing the 5' RACE reads, TCRdb keeps one entry per CDR3 protein, without DNA. The sample has 200,000 to 250,000 distinct CDR3 sequences. Total RNA from whole blood was isolated with no T cell sorting. In the case of this clonotype: Its specificity is unknown.

The clonotype was recovered from a human donor with ulcerative colitis or Crohn's disease, or a healthy co-twin of an affected twin (not recorded which). The sequenced sample was blood.

The CDR3 reads CASSSKGQETQYF. V usage is TRBV5-1 and J usage is TRBJ2-5. The CDR3 totals 13 residues. Germline V gene sequence: CDR1 SGHRS, CDR2 YFSETQ.